Given below is one TCR beta chain in context. This clonotype was seen a handful of times. This clone's antigen is unknown. No per-base quality is available; no much larger clone lies one base away. V was cut back by 4 bases and J by 2 bases, leaving a gap of 21 bases between them. The CDR1 and CDR2 encoded by the germline V gene are SGHRS and YFSETQ. Its CDR3 holds 17 amino acids, cysteine through phenylalanine. The sequence is cut down to CDR3 DNA, 51 bases in frame from base 1. These data come from a study of neurological immune-mediated disorders (dated by TCRdb to between 2019 and 2020). Study-wide context: Among the approximately 34 multiple sclerosis patients, relapsing-remitting MS accounted for 31 and secondary progressive MS accounted for 3. The study compared peripheral blood TCR-beta repertoires of HTLV-I-associated myelopathy (HAM/TSP) patients, multiple sclerosis patients and healthy controls using UMI-based sequencing. The roughly 99 TCR-beta libraries covered PBMC samples along with longitudinal samples, technical triplicates, and paired sorted CD4+ and CD8+ T-cell subsets. The cohort included 60 to 70 subjects: about 15 with HAM/TSP, approximately 35 with multiple sclerosis, and about 20 healthy controls. Beyond this particular receptor, the publication reports: TCR clonal expansion was greatest in HAM/TSP patients and smallest in MS patients, who ranked below even healthy controls. Phylogenetic analysis grouped repertoires from 18 of 34 MS patients into a cluster of related CDR3 sequences, suggesting a possible repertoire-level signature. The MS cluster was not associated with any clinical or MRI features, and the authors stated that larger cohorts are needed. No identical CDR3 amino acid sequences were shared among expanded clones across subjects, suggesting private TCR-beta repertoires in all groups.

cDNA was synthesized by template-switch 5'RACE using a primer with a 10-nucleotide random unique molecular identifier that tagged each TCR transcript. Each sequencing run produced over 180 million TCR-beta sequences covering 15-18 subjects. The RNeasy kit was used to extract total RNA. TCR-beta VDJ regions were amplified with primers for the TCR constant region and the 5'RACE anchor, using the KAPA Real-time Library Amplification kit. Sample indexes and Illumina adaptors were added in a first PCR, after which library yield was increased in a second PCR. After Ampure bead purification, the roughly 650 bp TCR product was size-selected on a 2% E-gel SizeSelection system. Library quality was checked on a Bioanalyzer, concentration was measured with Qubit, and libraries were quantified with the Kapa Library Quantification kit before pooling. Paired-end 2 x 150 bp sequencing of the libraries was performed on an Illumina HiSeq 2500. To increase sequence diversity, about 24-32% phiX was spiked into each library pool. In the authors' own workflow: The UMI-based MiGEC pipeline processed quality-filtered reads and removed over 80% of raw TCR sequences during error correction. IMGT germline references were used for aligning VDJ genes, and each clonotype was defined as a unique CDR3 amino acid sequence together with its V-J genes. Clonal expansion, Shannon diversity and CDR3 relatedness (CalcPairwiseDistances, ClusterSamples) were evaluated with VDJtools, and phylogenetic trees were built with CLCbio workbench. A clone was classed as expanded if it had 8 or more unique UMIs, a cutoff based on coefficient-of-variation modelling across technical triplicates. In TCRdb, the public reads were trimmed at Q25 with fastp and aligned with MiXCR, with productive beta chains retained. Rows merge per CDR3 protein into single entries with the most common DNA and genes. What appears here as the V and J calls and clone size reflects TCRdb's work, not the paper's. The sample table shows under 60,000 distinct CDR3 sequences, and about 3.7% are seen once. Together, the top ten hold around 5.6% of the sample.

For the unsorted PBMC libraries, 2 million PBMCs were stored in RNAlater at -80 degrees C until RNA extraction and were used to generate the libraries. The multiple sclerosis patients were enrolled in a US clinical protocol that used magnetic resonance imaging to evaluate disease progression. Peripheral blood underwent Ficoll-Hypaque density gradient centrifugation to isolate PBMCs, which were then cryopreserved in liquid nitrogen. The rearrangement joined TRBV5-1 to TRBJ1-2, and possibly TRBD1, on 5 matching bases. This clonotype was obtained from a middle-aged man with multiple sclerosis. Sequencing was done on a sample of PBMCs. The nucleotide sequence reads TGCGCCAGCAGCAGCGCCGGGACTGAGCTCCTGAACTATGGCTACACCTTC. Translation gives CASSSAGTELLNYGYTF.